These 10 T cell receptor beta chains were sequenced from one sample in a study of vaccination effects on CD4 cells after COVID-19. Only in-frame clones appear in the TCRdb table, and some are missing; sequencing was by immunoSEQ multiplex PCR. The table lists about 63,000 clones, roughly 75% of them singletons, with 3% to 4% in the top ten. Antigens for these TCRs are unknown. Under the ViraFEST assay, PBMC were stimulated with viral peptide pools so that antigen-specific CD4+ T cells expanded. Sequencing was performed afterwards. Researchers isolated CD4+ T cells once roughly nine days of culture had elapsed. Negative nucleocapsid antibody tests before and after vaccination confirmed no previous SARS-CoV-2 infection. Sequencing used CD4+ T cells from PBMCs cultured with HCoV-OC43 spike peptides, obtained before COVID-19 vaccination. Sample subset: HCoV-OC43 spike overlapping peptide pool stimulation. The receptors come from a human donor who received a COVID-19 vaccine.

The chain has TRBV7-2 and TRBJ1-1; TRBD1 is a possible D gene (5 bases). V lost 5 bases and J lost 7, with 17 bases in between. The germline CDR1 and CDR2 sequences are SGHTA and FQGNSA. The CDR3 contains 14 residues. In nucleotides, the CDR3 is TGTGCCAGCAGCCGGGACTCAGGGTCCTATGAAGCTTTCTTT. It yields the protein CASSRDSGSYEAFF.

CDR3: CASRRTSGGGPDTQYF. CDR3 nucleotides: TGTGCCAGCAGGCGGACTAGCGGGGGGGGTCCAGATACGCAGTATTTT. This chain joins TRBV3-1 (or the pseudogene TRBV3-2) and TRBJ2-3, with 15 bases matching TRBD2. The V gene's germline CDR1 is LGHDT and CDR2 YNNKEL (reference sequence). Unmatched junction bases numbered 5, after V lost 6 bases and J lost 4 bases. This CDR3 is built from 16 residues.

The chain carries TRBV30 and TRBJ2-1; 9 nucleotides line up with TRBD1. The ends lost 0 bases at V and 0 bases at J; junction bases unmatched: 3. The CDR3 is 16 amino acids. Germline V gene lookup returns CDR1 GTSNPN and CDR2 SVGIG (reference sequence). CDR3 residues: CAWSVDRGNSYNEQFF. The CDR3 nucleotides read TGTGCCTGGAGTGTAGACAGGGGGAACTCCTACAATGAGCAGTTCTTC. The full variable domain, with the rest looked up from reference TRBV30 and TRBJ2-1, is SQTIHQWPATLVQPVGSPLSLECTVEGTSNPNLYWYRQAAGRGLQLLFYSVGIGQISSEVPQNLSASRPQDRQFILSSKKLLLSDSGFYLCAWSVDRGNSYNEQFFGPGTRLTVL.

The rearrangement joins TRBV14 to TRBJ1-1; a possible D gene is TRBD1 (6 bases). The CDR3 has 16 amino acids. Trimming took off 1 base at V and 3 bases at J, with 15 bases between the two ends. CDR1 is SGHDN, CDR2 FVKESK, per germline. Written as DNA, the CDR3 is TGTGCCAGCAGCCAAGTTGGTTCAGGGGAGGACACTGAAGCTTTCTTT. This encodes CASSQVGSGEDTEAFF.

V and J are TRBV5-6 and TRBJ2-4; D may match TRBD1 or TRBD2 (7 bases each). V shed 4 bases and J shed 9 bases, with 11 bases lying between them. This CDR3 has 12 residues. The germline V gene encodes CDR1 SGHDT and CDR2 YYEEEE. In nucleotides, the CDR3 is TGTGCCAGCAGCGTCAGGGGGGGCATTCAGTACTTC. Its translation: CASSVRGGIQYF.

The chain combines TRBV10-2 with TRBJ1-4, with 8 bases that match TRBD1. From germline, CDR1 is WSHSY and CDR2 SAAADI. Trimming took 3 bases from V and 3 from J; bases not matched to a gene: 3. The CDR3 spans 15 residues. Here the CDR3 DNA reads TGCGCCAGCAGTGACAGGGGGCTTCCTAATGAAAAACTGTTTTTT. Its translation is CASSDRGLPNEKLFF.

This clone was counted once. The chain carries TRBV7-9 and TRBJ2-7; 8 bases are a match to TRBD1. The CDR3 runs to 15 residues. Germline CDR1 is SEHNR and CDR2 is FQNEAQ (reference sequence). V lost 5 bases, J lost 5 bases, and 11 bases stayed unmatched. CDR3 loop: CASSLRTGSKNEQYV. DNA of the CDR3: TGTGCCAGCAGCCTAAGGACAGGGAGTAAAAACGAGCAGTACGTC.

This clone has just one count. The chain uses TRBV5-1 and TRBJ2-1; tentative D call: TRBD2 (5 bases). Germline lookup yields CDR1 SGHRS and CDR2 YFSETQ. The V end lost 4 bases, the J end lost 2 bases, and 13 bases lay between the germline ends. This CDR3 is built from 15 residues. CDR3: CASSQSGAPYNEQFF. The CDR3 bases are TGCGCCAGCAGCCAGAGCGGAGCCCCCTACAATGAGCAGTTCTTC.

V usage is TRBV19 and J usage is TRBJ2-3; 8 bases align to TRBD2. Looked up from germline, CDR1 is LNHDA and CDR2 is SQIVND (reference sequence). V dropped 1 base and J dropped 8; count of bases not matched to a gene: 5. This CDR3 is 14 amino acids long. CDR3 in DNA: TGTGCCAGTAGTATAGGTCCTAGCGGGCCTACGCAGTATTTT. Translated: CASSIGPSGPTQYF. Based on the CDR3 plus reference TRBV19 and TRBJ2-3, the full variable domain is DGGITQSPKYLFRKEGQNVTLSCEQNLNHDAMYWYRQDPGQGLRLIYYSQIVNDFQKGDIAEGYSVSREKKESFPLTVTSAQKNPTAFYLCASSIGPSGPTQYFGPGTRLTVL.

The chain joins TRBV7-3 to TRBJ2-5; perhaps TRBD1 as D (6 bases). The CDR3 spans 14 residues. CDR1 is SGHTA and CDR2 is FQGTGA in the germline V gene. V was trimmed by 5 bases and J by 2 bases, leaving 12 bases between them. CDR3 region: CASSPTGTQETQYF. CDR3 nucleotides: TGTGCCAGCAGCCCTACCGGGACACAAGAGACCCAGTACTTC.